This is a list of T cell receptor beta chains from one sample in a study of T cells in Graves' hyperthyroidism and ophthalmopathy. TCRdb reprocessed the multiplex PCR reads with MiXCR, giving one entry per CDR3 protein. This sample has around 800,000 distinct CDR3 sequences; roughly 40% occur once, and the top ten carry about 9%. The sequencing input was blood. These receptors came from a young man with Graves' hyperthyroidism. The CDR3 runs from the conserved cysteine through the conserved F or W. A D gene is named only where the DNA matches it firmly. Size is stated for part of the rows, as once, few or many counts, or as a class when the clone is expanded.

d_call	clone_size	v_call	j_call	cdr3_aa	cdr3_nt
-	-	TRBV5-1	TRBJ2-2	CASKHSGRSVNGELFF	TGCGCCAGCAAGCATTCAGGCAGGAGCGTAAACGGGGAGCTGTTTTTT
-	many	TRBV20-1	TRBJ2-5	CSASDRQQETQYF	TGCAGTGCTAGCGACAGACAGCAAGAGACCCAGTACTTC
-	many	TRBV29-1	TRBJ1-1	CSVEGRLVRMNTEAFF	TGCAGCGTTGAAGGAAGATTAGTGAGAATGAACACTGAAGCTTTCTTT
-	few	TRBV15	TRBJ2-7	CATHITGSTGEQYF	TGTGCCACCCACATCACGGGGTCAACGGGGGAGCAGTACTTC
TRBD1	many	TRBV7-2	TRBJ2-7	CASSLANRGNEYF	TGTGCCAGCAGCTTAGCGAACAGGGGGAATGAGTACTTC
-	many	TRBV19	TRBJ1-1	CASRASVNTEAFF	TGTGCCAGTAGAGCTTCCGTGAACACTGAAGCTTTCTTT
-	many	TRBV20-1	TRBJ1-1	CSALTQDTNTEAFF	TGCAGTGCTCTCACCCAGGATACGAACACTGAAGCTTTCTTT
-	many	TRBV7-2	TRBJ1-2	CASSLVAFAEQRYTF	TGTGCCAGCAGCTTAGTGGCCTTCGCGGAGCAGCGCTACACCTTC
-	many	TRBV7-9	TRBJ1-6	CASSLYGGNSPLHF	TGTGCCAGCAGTCTGTACGGGGGTAATTCACCCCTCCACTTT
-	many	TRBV7-9	TRBJ2-5	CAEETQYF	TGTGCCGAAGAGACCCAGTACTTC
-	few	TRBV7-2	TRBJ1-4	CASSSGRVNEKLFF	TGTGCCAGCAGCTCCGGACGGGTTAATGAAAAACTGTTTTTT
-	few	TRBV12-3/TRBV12-4	TRBJ1-2	CASSLGGTNYGYTF	TGTGCCAGCAGTTTAGGGGGGACAAACTATGGCTACACCTTC
TRBD1	few	TRBV2	TRBJ1-6	CASSKDRASDSPLHF	TGTGCCAGCAGCAAAGACAGGGCCTCCGATTCACCCCTCCACTTT
TRBD1	-	TRBV19	TRBJ2-7	CASAAGTGTGAQYF	TGTGCCAGCGCAGCCGGGACAGGGACTGGGGCGCAGTACTTC
-	many	TRBV2	TRBJ1-5	CATADDSNQPQHF	TGTGCCACGGCGGACGATAGCAATCAGCCCCAGCATTTT
-	-	TRBV10-3	TRBJ1-1	CASRDTQGPEAFF	TGTGCCAGCAGAGATACACAGGGACCTGAAGCTTTCTTT
TRBD1	-	TRBV7-9	TRBJ2-5	CATGQGAGETQYF	TGTGCGACCGGACAGGGGGCGGGCGAGACCCAGTACTTC
-	once	TRBV10-3	TRBJ1-3	CAISADSGNTIYF	TGTGCCATCAGCGCGGACTCCGGAAACACCATATATTTT
-	few	TRBV29-1	TRBJ1-4	CSVEKLFF	TGCAGCGTTGAAAAACTGTTTTTT
-	-	TRBV15	TRBJ2-3	CATRGRLTDTQYF	TGTGCCACCCGAGGGCGGTTGACAGATACGCAGTATTTT
TRBD1	-	TRBV29-1	TRBJ2-1	CSVAGTGGLNEQFF	TGCAGCGTCGCCGGGACAGGGGGCCTCAATGAGCAGTTCTTC
-	many	TRBV20-1	TRBJ1-1	CSAKDGGTEAFF	TGCAGTGCTAAGGATGGAGGCACTGAAGCTTTCTTT
-	few	TRBV9	TRBJ1-1	CASSVGAGGSRGTEAFF	TGTGCCAGCAGCGTAGGGGCGGGGGGCAGTCGCGGCACTGAAGCTTTCTTT
-	-	TRBV7-2	TRBJ1-1	CASSQDRWAANTEAFF	TGCGCCAGCAGCCAAGATCGGTGGGCCGCAAACACTGAAGCTTTCTTT
TRBD1	-	TRBV7-3	TRBJ1-6	CASSPGQGLNNSPLHF	TGCGCCAGCAGCCCGGGACAGGGACTCAATAATTCACCCCTCCACTTT
-	-	TRBV20-1	TRBJ1-4	CSASLLNEKLFF	TGCAGTGCTAGTCTGCTTAATGAAAAACTGTTTTTT
-	many	TRBV20-1	TRBJ1-1	CSAQGTEAFF	TGCAGTGCTCAAGGGACAGAAGCTTTCTTT
-	few	TRBV20-1	TRBJ2-7	CSARVGGIHYEQYF	TGCAGTGCTAGAGTTGGCGGGATTCATTACGAGCAGTACTTC
TRBD1	-	TRBV7-3	TRBJ2-7	CASSLGVNRGDEQYF	TGTGCCAGCAGCTTAGGAGTGAACAGGGGGGACGAGCAGTACTTC
-	many	TRBV7-7	TRBJ1-3	CASSRSPGNTIYF	TGTGCTAGCAGCAGGAGTCCTGGAAACACCATATATTTT
-	few	TRBV5-4	TRBJ1-5	CASSFTQGLKFFSNQPQHF	TGTGCCAGCAGCTTTACACAGGGCTTGAAGTTTTTCAGCAATCAGCCCCAGCATTTT
TRBD2	-	TRBV12-3/TRBV12-4	TRBJ2-7	CASTQAGGPYEQYF	TGTGCCAGCACCCAAGCGGGAGGGCCCTACGAGCAGTACTTC
TRBD1	once	TRBV7-4	TRBJ1-1	CASSLEDRGFTEAFF	TGTGCCAGCAGCTTGGAGGACAGGGGATTCACTGAAGCTTTCTTT
TRBD2	few	TRBV7-6	TRBJ2-7	CASSASLAGGTEQYF	TGTGCCAGCAGCGCCTCGCTAGCGGGAGGGACCGAGCAGTACTTC
-	-	TRBV19	TRBJ1-1	CASSIAPSRGDPNTEAFF	TGTGCCAGTAGTATAGCCCCATCAAGGGGGGACCCGAACACTGAAGCTTTCTTT
-	-	TRBV7-9	TRBJ2-5	CASSLTGTQYF	TGTGCCAGCAGCTTAACGGGGACACAGTACTTC
-	-	TRBV9	TRBJ1-3	CASSVEVGTSGNTIYF	TGTGCCAGCAGCGTAGAAGTCGGAACCTCTGGAAACACCATATATTTT